This T cell receptor beta chain is drawn from a study of molecular identifiers for immune sequencing clone quantification (dated by TCRdb to 2017 to 2018). In the study overall: For a replicate experiment, RNA from roughly 20,000 or 100,000 naive CD8 T cells was divided into five aliquots, of which four were sequenced. This methods study benchmarked molecular-identifier clustering-based TCR repertoire sequencing (MIDCIRS) and TCR RNA copy counting, using CD8 T cells to do so. Study-level results and caveats: In CMV-specific effector cells, clones with more than 20 RNA copies accounted for over 97% of molecules, whereas in naive cells such clones accounted for under 1%. Spiked-in Jurkat TCR RNA (about 10 copies' worth), which is not part of the donor repertoire, was contained in the naive libraries. Even against a background of one million naive CD8 T cells, spiked-in Jurkat TCR RNA amounting to a single cell's worth was reported to be detectable. Around 2.8 recovered TCR RNA copies per cell were obtained by modeling, versus about ten by digital PCR, implying a capture efficiency of approximately 30%. Without barcode sub-clustering, chimeric consensus sequences inflated TCR diversity; chimeras reached as high as 47%. Highly expanded clone sizes could be underestimated if identical TCR molecules share a barcode.

Many counts were recorded for this clonotype. Its antigen specificity is not known. Germline is not matched at one junction end, which may reflect a read error. Libraries of naive CD8 T cells were generated from around 20,000 to 1,000,000 sorted cells, with 10%, 30% or 50% of the purified RNA used. Naive CD8 T cells, defined as CD8+CD4-CCR7+CD45RA+, were FACS-sorted into RLT Plus buffer on a BD FACSAria II. Detection sensitivity was tested by spiking Jurkat RNA equal to about eleven TCR copies' worth into samples containing 20,000-1,000,000 naive CD8 T cells. Enrichment of CD8 T cells was done with RosetteSep CD8+ T Cell Enrichment Cocktail plus Ficoll-Paque, and ACK red cell lysis came afterward. Spanning cysteine to phenylalanine, the CDR3 consists of 14 amino acids. Here the CDR3 DNA is all that survives: 42 bases in frame from base 1. CDR1 and CDR2, looked up from the germline V gene, are MDHEN and SYDVKM.

Library construction relied on PCR. Sequencer: NextSeq 500. Bulk TCR libraries were prepared as previously described, using TCR primers listed in Table S5. Total RNA was purified with the Qiagen AllPrep DNA/RNA kit. Before any analysis, reads coming from multiple sequencing runs of the same library were combined into one pool. Per the authors' processing: Only reads with exact TCR constant sequence were kept, trimmed to 150 nt, and grouped by their 12-nt molecular barcodes. Reads in each barcode group were sub-clustered using a 15% Levenshtein threshold, and a quality-weighted consensus sequence was built for each RNA molecule. Non-functional sequences were excluded, and lower-count sequences lying one edit away from another sequence were also excluded. Based on fitting two negative binomial distributions, any barcode sub-cluster with under 20% of the maximum read count was discarded. TCRdb reprocessing: public reads trimmed at Q25 with fastp, clones called with MiXCR, in-frame beta chains kept. Merged by CDR3 protein, the rows form single entries marked with the most common genes and DNA. The V and J calls shown here were made by TCRdb, not taken from the authors' results. The sample profile shows tens of thousands of distinct CDR3 sequences; 24% of them were found once. The ten largest clones capture just under 1% of the sample.

This TCR derives from a human donor in good health. Some libraries in this study had Jurkat cell RNA spiked in. This chain joins TRBV28 to TRBJ2-3; there is no confident call for the D gene. What was sequenced was naive CD8+ T cells from blood, with Jurkat cell RNA spiked in. The cell subset or site label corresponds to: FACS-sorted CD8+CD4-CCR7+CD45RA+ naive T cells. The CDR3 has the sequence CASSLLGSTDTQYF. The DNA sequence is as follows: TGTGCCAGCAGCTTATTAGGAAGCACAGATACGCAGTATTTT.